Detailed here is one TCR beta chain. An end of the junction does not agree with germline; a read error may underlie this. These data originate in a study of blood T cells in healthy people across ages. Sample-barcoded 5' priming and a J-beta primer mix drove a second PCR of about 7 to 11 cycles. TCRdb re-called the 5' RACE reads through MiXCR, storing one row per CDR3 protein. The sample lists 1 million to 1.2 million distinct CDR3 sequences, around two fifths occurring once. Germline lookup yields CDR1 SGHTA and CDR2 FQGNSA. CDR3 length: 16 amino acids. The source material was blood. The TCR sequence derives from a man aged 18 to 30 in good health. The rearrangement links TRBV7-2 to TRBJ2-3; possibly TRBD2 for D (7 bases). The CDR3 loop reads CASSPWRGPYTNTQYF. CDR3 coding DNA: TGTGCCAGCAGCCCTTGGCGGGGGCCATACACAAATACGCAGTATTTT.